Shown below are 14 T cell receptor beta chains from a single sample sequenced in a study of CD8+ T cells in alopecia areata. Described treatment: oral pan-JAK inhibitor, 5-10 mg twice daily. It was cDNA, reverse transcribed from extracted RNA, that served as the sequencing template. Sequencing used immunoSEQ multiplex PCR; TCRdb keeps in-frame clones, though not all of them. Found here are more than 200,000 clones, roughly two fifths of them singletons; the top ten hold roughly 2.6%. The sample consisted of CD4+ T cells sorted from blood, taken around week 37, from a patient treated with tofacitinib. Every receptor here comes from a human donor with alopecia areata.

This CDR3 reads CASSQSYEQYF. As DNA, the CDR3 is TGTGCCAGCAGTCAAAGCTACGAGCAGTACTTC. The chain has TRBV2 and TRBJ2-7; D is unresolved. Germline V gene lookup returns CDR1 SNHLY and CDR2 FYNNEI. V lost 5 bases and J 3 bases, leaving 5 bases between the germline ends. The CDR3 loop spans 11 amino acids.

This clone has a single count. The chain joins TRBV7-2 to TRBJ2-6; perhaps TRBD1 as D (5 bases). The V gene's germline CDR1 is SGHTA and CDR2 FQGNSA. The CDR3 runs 16 residues. Deletions cut 0 bases from V and 3 bases from J, with 9 bases between. CDR3 nucleotide sequence: TGTGCCAGCAGCTTAGCCCTCCAGGGTGGGGCCAACGTCCTGACTTTC. It translates to CASSLALQGGANVLTF.

The chain has TRBV29-1 and TRBJ2-2; possibly TRBD2 for D (6 bases). Looked up from germline, CDR1 is SQVTM and CDR2 is ANQGSEA. V lost 4 bases, J lost 5 bases, and 14 bases lay in between. The CDR3 has 14 amino acids. CDR3 loop: CSVGEVIGTGELFF. The CDR3 bases are TGCAGCGTTGGGGAGGTTATTGGGACCGGGGAGCTGTTTTTT.

This clone was picked up a small number of times. The rearrangement joins TRBV6-5 to TRBJ2-5; D remains unclear. From germline, CDR1 is MNHEY and CDR2 SVGAGI. This CDR3 comprises 12 residues. Trimming left V 7 bases short and J 0 bases short, with 6 bases between. The DNA of the CDR3 is TGTGCCAGCAAAGGCAACCAAGAGACCCAGTACTTC. Protein: CASKGNQETQYF.

This clone has just a few counts. The chain uses TRBV28 and TRBJ2-6; D gene ambiguous. This CDR3 region has 13 residues. Trimming removed 3 bases from V and 4 bases from J, with 4 bases in between. Germline assignment: CDR1 MDHEN and CDR2 SYDVKM. CDR3 nucleotide sequence: TGTGCCAGCAGTTTGTTAGGGGCCAACGTCCTGACTTTC. Protein sequence: CASSLLGANVLTF.

V gene TRBV20-1 combines with J gene TRBJ2-7; D unresolved. V was cut by 4 bases and J by 6 bases, with 10 bases left in between. The CDR3 loop spans 11 amino acids. CDR1 and CDR2 (germline): DFQATT, SNEGSKA (reference sequence). The CDR3 DNA sequence: TGCAGTGCTAATCCGGGCCCCGAGCAGTACTTC. It codes for CSANPGPEQYF.

The chain carries TRBV5-1 and TRBJ2-5; D not resolved. V lost 1 base to trimming and J lost 1 base, with 11 bases between them. This CDR3 comprises 15 residues. Germline V gene sequence: CDR1 SGHRS, CDR2 YFSETQ. The CDR3 region is CASSLLTHSQETQYF. For the CDR3, the DNA is TGCGCCAGCAGCTTGTTGACGCATAGCCAAGAGACCCAGTACTTC.

This clone was counted a single time. This sequence joins TRBV7-2 and TRBJ2-3; no definite D call. The germline CDR1 and CDR2 sequences are SGHTA and FQGNSA. V dropped 0 bases and J dropped 6 bases, with 4 bases sitting between them. This CDR3 spans 12 amino acids. The DNA for the CDR3 is TGTGCCAGCAGCTTAGCAGAGGATACGCAGTATTTT. This codes for CASSLAEDTQYF. The variable domain in full, completed from reference TRBV7-2 and TRBJ2-3, reads GAGVSQSPSNKVTEKGKDVELRCDPISGHTALYWYRQSLGQGLEFLIYFQGNSAPDKSGLPSDRFSAERTGGSVSTLTIQRTQQEDSAVYLCASSLAEDTQYFGPGTRLTVL.

Concerning this clone itself: Additional DNA sequences in this sample encode the identical CDR3. This rearrangement joins TRBV27 to TRBJ2-7; D is ambiguous. The CDR3 has 14 residues. V lost 5 bases and J lost 0, with 11 bases in between. Germline CDR1 reads MNHEY; CDR2 reads SMNVEV (reference sequence). As DNA, the CDR3 is TGTGCCAGCAGTCTCACAGCGCTCTCCTACGAGCAGTACTTC. It encodes CASSLTALSYEQYF.

The chain uses TRBV19 and TRBJ1-4; D is perhaps TRBD1 (5 bases). CDR3 length equals 14 residues. V dropped 10 bases and J dropped 8 bases, with 20 bases sitting between them. Germline V gene sequence: CDR1 LNHDA, CDR2 SQIVND (reference sequence). The CDR3 sequence is CATKGLSVGEKLFF. CDR3 in DNA: TGTGCCACTAAGGGACTTTCGGTGGGGGAAAAACTGTTTTTT.

The rearrangement joins TRBV4-2 to TRBJ1-4, with TRBD1 as a possible D gene (6 bases). CDR1 LGHNA and CDR2 YNFKEQ come from the germline V gene. The CDR3 contains 16 residues. Between the trimmed V and J ends, which lost 4 bases and 7 bases, there was a span of 19 bases. The DNA of the CDR3 is TGTGCCAGCAGCCTTCAGGGAGATAGGACAGTTGAAAAACTGTTTTTT. As protein: CASSLQGDRTVEKLFF.

This clone showed up just a few times. CDR3 sequence: CASSLREGTNEQFF. The CDR3 DNA reads as TGTGCCAGCAGCTTACGGGAGGGCACTAATGAGCAGTTCTTC. The V call is TRBV7-8, the J call TRBJ2-1; TRBD2 aligns across 8 bases. Unmatched junction bases numbered 4, after V lost 2 bases and J lost 7 bases. CDR3 length equals 14 residues. Germline V gene sequence: CDR1 SGHVS, CDR2 FQNEAQ.

This clone was observed a few times. This chain connects TRBV11-2 to TRBJ2-2; possible D gene TRBD2, 6 bases. V lost 8 bases and J lost 6, with 16 bases in between. The CDR3 consists of 14 residues. Germline CDR1 SGHAT, CDR2 FQNNGV. The CDR3 nucleotides are TGTGCCAGCGGGCGGGGTCGGGGCTCCGGGGAGCTGTTTTTT. It codes for CASGRGRGSGELFF.

This clone has a handful of counts. The chain is built from TRBV9 and TRBJ2-7, with D tentatively TRBD2 (5 bases). V was trimmed by 0 bases and J by 1 base, leaving 11 bases between them. CDR3 length: 15 residues. CDR1 and CDR2 from the germline V gene are SGDLS and YYNGEE. This CDR3 reads CASSVEERGSYEQYF. CDR3 bases: TGTGCCAGCAGCGTAGAGGAACGAGGGTCCTACGAGCAGTACTTC.